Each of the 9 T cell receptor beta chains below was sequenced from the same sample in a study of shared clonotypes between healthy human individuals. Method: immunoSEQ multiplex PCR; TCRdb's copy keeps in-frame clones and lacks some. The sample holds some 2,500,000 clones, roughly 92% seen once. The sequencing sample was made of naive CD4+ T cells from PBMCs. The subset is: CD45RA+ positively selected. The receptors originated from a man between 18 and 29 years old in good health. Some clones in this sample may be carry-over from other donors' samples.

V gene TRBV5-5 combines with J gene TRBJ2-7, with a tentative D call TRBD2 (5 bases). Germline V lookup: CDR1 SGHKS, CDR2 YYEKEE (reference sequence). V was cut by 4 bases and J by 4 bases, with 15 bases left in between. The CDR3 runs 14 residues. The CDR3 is CASSKDGLLYEQYF. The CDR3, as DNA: TGTGCCAGCAGCAAGGACGGACTGCTATACGAGCAGTACTTC. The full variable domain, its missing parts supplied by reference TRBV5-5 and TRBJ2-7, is DAGVTQSPTHLIKTRGQQVTLRCSPISGHKSVSWYQQVLGQGPQFIFQYYEKEERGRGNFPDRFSARQFPNYSSELNVNALLLGDSALYLCASSKDGLLYEQYFGPGTRLTVT.

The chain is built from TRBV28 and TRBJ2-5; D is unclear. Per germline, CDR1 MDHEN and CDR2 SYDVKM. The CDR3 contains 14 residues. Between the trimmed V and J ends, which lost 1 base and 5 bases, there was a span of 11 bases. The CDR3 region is CASSLLSTGETQYF. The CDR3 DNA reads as TGTGCCAGCAGTTTATTGTCCACCGGGGAGACCCAGTACTTC.

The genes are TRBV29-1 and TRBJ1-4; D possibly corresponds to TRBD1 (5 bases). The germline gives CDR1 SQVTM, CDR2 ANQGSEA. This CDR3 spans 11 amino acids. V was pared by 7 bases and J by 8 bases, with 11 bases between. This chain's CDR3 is CSATRGEKLFF. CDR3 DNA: TGCAGCGCCACTCGGGGGGAAAAACTGTTTTTT.

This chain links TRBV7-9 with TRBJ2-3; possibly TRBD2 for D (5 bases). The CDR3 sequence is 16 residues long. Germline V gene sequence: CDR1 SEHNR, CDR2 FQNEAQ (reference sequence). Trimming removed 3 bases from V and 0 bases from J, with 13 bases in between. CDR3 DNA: TGTGCCAGCAGCTTTATTCGGAGGATGAGCACAGATACGCAGTATTTT. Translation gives CASSFIRRMSTDTQYF.

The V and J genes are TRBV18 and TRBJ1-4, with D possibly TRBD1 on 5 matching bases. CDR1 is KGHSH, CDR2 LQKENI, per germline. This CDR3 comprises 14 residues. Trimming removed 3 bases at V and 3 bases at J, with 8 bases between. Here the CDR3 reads CASSPTAPNEKLFF. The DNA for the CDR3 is TGTGCCAGCTCACCGACAGCTCCTAATGAAAAACTGTTTTTT.

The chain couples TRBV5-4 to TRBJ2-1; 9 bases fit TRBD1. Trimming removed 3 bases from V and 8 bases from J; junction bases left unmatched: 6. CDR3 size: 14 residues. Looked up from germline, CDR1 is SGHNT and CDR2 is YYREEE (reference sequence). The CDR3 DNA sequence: TGTGCCAGCAGCTCCGGGACAGGGAGGGATGAGCAGTTCTTC. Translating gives CASSSGTGRDEQFF.

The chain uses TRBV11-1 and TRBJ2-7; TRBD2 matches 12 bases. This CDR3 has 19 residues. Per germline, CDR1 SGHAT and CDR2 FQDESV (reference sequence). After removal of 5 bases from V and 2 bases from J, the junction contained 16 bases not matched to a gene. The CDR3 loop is CASSPGTSGQNGRPYEQYF. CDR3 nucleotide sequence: TGTGCCAGCAGCCCCGGGACTAGCGGGCAAAACGGCCGTCCCTACGAGCAGTACTTC.

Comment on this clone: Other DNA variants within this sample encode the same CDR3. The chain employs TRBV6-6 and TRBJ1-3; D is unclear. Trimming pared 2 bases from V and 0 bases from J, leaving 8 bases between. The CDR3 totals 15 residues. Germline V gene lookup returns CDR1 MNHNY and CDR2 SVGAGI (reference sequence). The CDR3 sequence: CASSYGPSSGNTIYF. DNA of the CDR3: TGTGCCAGCAGTTACGGACCCAGCTCTGGAAACACCATATATTTT.

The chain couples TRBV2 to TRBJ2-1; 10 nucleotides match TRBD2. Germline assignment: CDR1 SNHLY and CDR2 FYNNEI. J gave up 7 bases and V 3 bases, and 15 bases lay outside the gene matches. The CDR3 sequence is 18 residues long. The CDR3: CASSDPLKLAGTRNEQFF. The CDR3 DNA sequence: TGTGCCAGCAGTGATCCCCTGAAACTAGCGGGAACAAGGAATGAGCAGTTCTTC.